A single sample gave rise to the 8 T cell receptor beta chains below, sequenced in a study of shared clonotypes between healthy human individuals. Profiling relied on immunoSEQ multiplex PCR, and the TCRdb table lists in-frame clones only, not all of them. The table lists a few hundred thousand clones, 65% of them singletons. What was sequenced was memory CD4+ T cells sorted from blood. Specified subset: CD45RA-negative fraction. These receptors came from a man younger than 40 in good health.

The chain has TRBV19 and TRBJ1-3; maybe TRBD1 (6 bases). V lost 6 bases and J lost 2, with 8 bases in between. Germline CDR1 and CDR2: LNHDA and SQIVND (reference sequence). This CDR3 has 13 residues. CDR3 DNA: TGTGCCAGTAGGAGGGACACTGGAAACACCATATATTTT. Translated, it gives CASRRDTGNTIYF.

This clone was observed many times. V and J are TRBV14 and TRBJ2-6; no reliable D call. The germline V and J ends were trimmed by 2 bases and 0 bases, with 8 bases remaining between them. The CDR3 has 16 amino acids. Germline V CDR1 and CDR2: SGHDN, FVKESK. For the CDR3, the DNA is TGTGCCAGCAGCCAACCCGGATACTCTGGGGCCAACGTCCTGACTTTC. Protein sequence: CASSQPGYSGANVLTF. Based on the CDR3 plus reference TRBV14 and TRBJ2-6, the full variable domain is EAGVTQFPSHSVIEKGQTVTLRCDPISGHDNLYWYRRVMGKEIKFLLHFVKESKQDESGMPNNRFLAERTGGTYSTLKVQPAELEDSGVYFCASSQPGYSGANVLTFGAGSRLTVL.

The chain combines TRBV10-3 with TRBJ1-3; no firm D call. The CDR3 is made up of 12 amino acids. Trimming took off 8 bases at V and 2 bases at J, with 7 bases between the two ends. Per the germline V gene, CDR1 is ENHRY and CDR2 is SYGVKD. The chain's CDR3 is CAIAEAGNTIYF. The CDR3 DNA reads as TGTGCCATCGCCGAGGCTGGAAACACCATATATTTT.

This clone was seen a handful of times. The rearrangement uses TRBV19 and TRBJ2-7; 8 bases fit TRBD2. Germline CDR1 is LNHDA and CDR2 is SQIVND (reference sequence). After removal of 3 bases from V and 13 bases from J, the junction contained 8 bases not matched to a gene. CDR3 length equals 12 residues. DNA of the CDR3: TGTGCCAGTAGTATTCCCAGCGGGAGTGTCTACTTC. It is translated as CASSIPSGSVYF. The full variable domain, its missing parts supplied by reference TRBV19 and TRBJ2-7, is DGGITQSPKYLFRKEGQNVTLSCEQNLNHDAMYWYRQDPGQGLRLIYYSQIVNDFQKGDIAEGYSVSREKKESFPLTVTSAQKNPTAFYLCASSIPSGSVYFGPGTRLTVT.

The gene calls are TRBV11-3 and TRBJ2-1; TRBD2 matches at 10 bases. The trim removed 5 bases at V and 7 bases at J, leaving 8 bases unmatched. CDR1 SGHNT and CDR2 YENEEA come from the germline V gene. The CDR3 extends over 15 amino acids. The CDR3 bases are TGTGCCAGCAGCCCGCTACTAGCGGGAATGAATGAGCAGTTCTTC. Translating it yields CASSPLLAGMNEQFF.

This clone was seen a few times. CDR3 region: CASSQDPTVVGYTF. For the CDR3, the DNA is TGCGCCAGCAGCCAAGACCCTACCGTTGTCGGCTACACCTTC. The chain has TRBV4-3 and TRBJ1-2; D is unresolved. In germline, CDR1 is LGHNA, CDR2 YSLEER. This CDR3 comprises 14 residues. V was shortened by 0 bases and J by 8 bases, with 13 bases between the two germline ends.

The rearrangement uses TRBV5-1 and TRBJ2-2; D unclear. V was pared by 0 bases and J by 5 bases, with 11 bases between. Germline CDR1 and CDR2: SGHRS and YFSETQ. The CDR3 length is 15 residues. CDR3 sequence: CASSLGPLLTGELFF. In nucleotides, the CDR3 is TGCGCCAGCAGCTTGGGGCCCCTTTTGACCGGGGAGCTGTTTTTT.

V gene TRBV5-6 combines with J gene TRBJ1-2; D is uncertain. In germline, CDR1 is SGHDT, CDR2 YYEEEE. The CDR3 has 12 amino acids. V was cut by 2 bases and J by 0 bases, with 2 bases left in between. The CDR3 loop reads CASSLTNYGYTF. The CDR3 nucleotides are TGTGCCAGCAGCTTAACTAACTATGGCTACACCTTC.